Listed below are T cell receptor beta chains from one sample, sequenced in a study of shared clonotypes between healthy human individuals. The data were produced by immunoSEQ multiplex PCR, yet TCRdb's version contains in-frame clones alone and is incomplete. The profile shows about 2.1 million clones, approximately 92% of them singletons. Sequences were obtained from naive CD8+ T cells from PBMCs. These TCRs come from a man between 18 and 29 years old in good health. Some clones in this sample may be carry-over from other donors' samples. The conserved cysteine and the conserved F or W are not part of the CDR3 here. Size is omitted from some rows. Given values are once, few, many or a class for expanded clones.

cdr3_aa j_call v_call clone_size
ASSTDRGTDTQY TRBJ2-3 TRBV27 NA
ASSYGGLRQPQH TRBJ1-5 TRBV7-9 NA
ASRGGPQVGNTEAF TRBJ1-1 TRBV7-9 NA
ASSFIAGTYNEQF TRBJ2-1 TRBV5-1 NA
AISERGDAKNIQY TRBJ2-4 TRBV10-3 NA
ASSLRTGAYEQY TRBJ2-7 TRBV28 NA
ASSYSSSLYEQY TRBJ2-7 TRBV6-6 NA
ATSPLDGFTEAF TRBJ1-1 TRBV15 NA
ASSAGQYIYGYT TRBJ1-2 TRBV19 NA
ASSQITPQYPGEQF TRBJ2-1 TRBV4-1 NA
ASSRKLGQGSGELF TRBJ2-2 TRBV9 NA
ASSYEADYTFGEQF TRBJ2-1 TRBV6-6 NA
ASSLTAAYEQY TRBJ2-7 TRBV13 NA
ASSLSPELNTEAF TRBJ1-1 TRBV27 NA
APGSRGPLHQPQH TRBJ1-5 TRBV5-6 NA
ASSFDNYEQY NA TRBV5-6 NA
ASSGLAKSYEQY TRBJ2-7 TRBV19 NA
AWSLGQMEANYGYT TRBJ1-2 TRBV30 NA
ASRTRGKYNEQF TRBJ2-1 TRBV27 NA
ASSRIYDEQY TRBJ2-7 TRBV14 NA
ASSIYAEQQY TRBJ2-3 TRBV7-9 NA
ASSSLFDGENTEAF TRBJ1-1 TRBV28 few
ASSTRDYPYEQY TRBJ2-7 TRBV9 NA
ASSYYGQGEKLF TRBJ1-4 TRBV6-5 NA
ASSEEMNTEAF TRBJ1-1 TRBV10-2 NA
ASSLARGGTEAF TRBJ1-1 TRBV11-2 NA
ASSFGANYGYT TRBJ1-2 TRBV9 NA
ASSLGRENTEAF TRBJ1-1 TRBV7-9 NA
ASSLRDRLSTDTQY TRBJ2-3 TRBV19 NA
SVSSKSLAKNIQY TRBJ2-4 TRBV29-1 NA
AWSGTGTVSSGANVLT TRBJ2-6 TRBV30 NA
ASSYGQGAWDGELF TRBJ2-2 TRBV27 NA
ASSEQGYTEAF TRBJ1-1 TRBV6-1 once
SVSNTEAF TRBJ1-1 TRBV29-1 NA
ASSRGQGGNEQF TRBJ2-1 TRBV6-5 NA
ASSHGPHEQY TRBJ2-7 TRBV5-6 NA
ASSPALPAGANVLT TRBJ2-6 TRBV7-3 NA
ASSLAGVGNEQF TRBJ2-1 TRBV27 NA
ASSMGLAGVPDEQY TRBJ2-7 TRBV19 NA
ASSISLAGRNEQF TRBJ2-1 TRBV19 NA
ASSSYDGFTGELF TRBJ2-2 TRBV27 NA
ASSSRKLAGGNYEQY TRBJ2-7 TRBV7-9 NA
ASRDSLREAF TRBJ1-1 TRBV10-2 NA
ASGRASITNEQY TRBJ2-7 TRBV28 NA
ASSSFVRGVWKETQY TRBJ2-5 TRBV7-9 NA
ASSLGGQPQH TRBJ1-5 TRBV13 NA
ASSYPRGNYGYT TRBJ1-2 TRBV28 NA